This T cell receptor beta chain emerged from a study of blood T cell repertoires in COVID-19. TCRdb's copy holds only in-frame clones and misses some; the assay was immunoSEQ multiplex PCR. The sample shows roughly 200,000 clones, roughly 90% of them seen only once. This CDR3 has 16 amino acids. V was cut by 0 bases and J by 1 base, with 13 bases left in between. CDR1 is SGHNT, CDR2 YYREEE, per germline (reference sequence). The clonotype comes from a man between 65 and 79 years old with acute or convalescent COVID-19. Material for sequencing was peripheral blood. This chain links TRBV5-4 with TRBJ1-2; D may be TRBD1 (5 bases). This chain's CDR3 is CASSLAPGRYNYGYTF. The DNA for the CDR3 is TGTGCCAGCAGCTTGGCCCCAGGGCGATATAACTATGGCTACACCTTC. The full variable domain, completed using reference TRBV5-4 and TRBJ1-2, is ETGVTQSPTHLIKTRGQQVTLRCSSQSGHNTVSWYQQALGQGPQFIFQYYREEENGRGNFPPRFSGLQFPNYSSELNVNALELDDSALYLCASSLAPGRYNYGYTFGSGTRLTVV.